The present T cell receptor (beta chain) was sequenced within a study of T cells in tumors after PD-1 blockade. Template: tumor biopsy or peripheral blood genomic DNA, roughly 550-6,500 ng per sample. This clone came up a few times. The repertoire was sequenced with immunoSEQ multiplex PCR; TCRdb's copy has only in-frame clones and lacks some. The sample lists about 33,000 clones, over 75% occurring once. The source was PBMCs, collected before anti-PD-1 treatment. This receptor was obtained from a human donor with basal cell carcinoma.

CDR3 sequence reads: CASSSTANSPLHF. In nucleotides, the CDR3 is TGTGCCAGCAGCTCAACAGCCAATTCACCCCTCCACTTT. This chain joins TRBV7-9 and TRBJ1-6; D gene ambiguous. The V end lost 4 bases, the J end lost 7 bases, and 8 bases lay between the germline ends. Germline V gene sequence: CDR1 SEHNR, CDR2 FQNEAQ (reference sequence). This CDR3 has 13 residues.